This T cell receptor (beta chain) was captured by sequencing in a study of CD8 T cells in Susac syndrome. Random hexamers were used to reverse transcribe 0.5 to 1 ug of RNA. Across 54 Vbeta and 13 Jbeta, immunoSEQ multiplex PCR amplified TCR beta CDR3. Via MiXCR, TCRdb re-called the immunoSEQ multiplex PCR reads, giving one row per CDR3 protein. The data show approximately 80,000 distinct CDR3 sequences, around 94% seen once. The ends were cut back, 0 bases at V and 7 bases at J, with 10 bases in the middle. The CDR3 runs to 15 residues. Per germline, CDR1 LNHNV and CDR2 YYDKDF (reference sequence). The TCR comes from a human donor with Susac syndrome. The chain recombines TRBV15 with TRBJ1-6, with unresolved D. Sequenced sample: CD8+ T cells from PBMCs. DNA of the CDR3: TGTGCCACCAGCAGAGATAGGGCGGTCAATTCACCCCTCCACTTT. Translating gives CATSRDRAVNSPLHF.